The 20 T cell receptor beta chains in this list originate from one sample, sequenced in a study of cytomegalovirus exposure and HLA in healthy donors. Produced via immunoSEQ multiplex PCR; TCRdb's table is partial and in-frame only. The table includes a few hundred thousand clones, approximately 84% detected once. Material: PBMCs. The receptors come from a man between 18 and 35 years old in good health and CMV-seropositive.

The chain joins TRBV5-1 to TRBJ2-2, with a tentative D call TRBD1 (6 bases). V was cut by 0 bases and J by 7 bases, with 13 bases left in between. The CDR3 is 15 residues long. Looked up from germline, CDR1 is SGHRS and CDR2 is YFSETQ. The CDR3 bases are TGCGCCAGCAGCTTGGCACAGGGTAACCACGGGGAGCTGTTTTTT. Encoded protein: CASSLAQGNHGELFF.

The rearrangement links TRBV19 to TRBJ2-7; TRBD1 is a possible D gene (5 bases). Germline V gene sequence: CDR1 LNHDA, CDR2 SQIVND (reference sequence). The V gene lost 8 bases and the J gene lost 2 bases, with 13 bases spanning the gap. The CDR3 runs to 13 residues. CDR3 coding DNA: TGTGCCAGTGCGATCAGGGCCACCTACGAGCAGTACTTC. Translated, it gives CASAIRATYEQYF.

V is TRBV29-1 and J is TRBJ1-1; 7 nucleotides agree with TRBD1. V gave up 4 bases and J gave up 12 bases; unmatched junction bases: 11. Per germline, CDR1 SQVTM and CDR2 ANQGSEA. This CDR3 has 12 residues. The CDR3 sequence is CSVGGDRVETFF. The CDR3 DNA reads as TGCAGCGTTGGGGGTGACAGGGTCGAGACTTTCTTT.

The chain uses TRBV27 and TRBJ1-1, with TRBD1 matching over 8 bases. The junction had 1 base not matched to a gene; V was cut back by 0 bases and J by 1 base. The germline CDR1 and CDR2 sequences are MNHEY and SMNVEV (reference sequence). The CDR3 sequence is 15 residues long. The CDR3 DNA is TGTGCCAGCAGTTTATCCGGGACAGGGAACACTGAAGCTTTCTTT. Its protein is CASSLSGTGNTEAFF.

This rearrangement joins TRBV30 to TRBJ1-5; maybe TRBD1 (5 bases). Deletions cut 5 bases from V and 6 bases from J, with 14 bases between. Germline V gene data show CDR1 as GTSNPN and CDR2 as SVGIG (reference sequence). CDR3 size: 13 residues. CDR3 sequence: CAWGTEWSQPQHF. In nucleotides, the CDR3 is TGTGCCTGGGGGACTGAATGGAGTCAGCCCCAGCATTTT. The full variable domain, completed using reference TRBV30 and TRBJ1-5, is SQTIHQWPATLVQPVGSPLSLECTVEGTSNPNLYWYRQAAGRGLQLLFYSVGIGQISSEVPQNLSASRPQDRQFILSSKKLLLSDSGFYLCAWGTEWSQPQHFGDGTRLSIL.

This rearrangement joins TRBV30 to TRBJ1-1; D ambiguous. Trimming stripped 0 bases from V and 4 bases from J, with 6 bases between. CDR1 and CDR2 (germline): GTSNPN, SVGIG (reference sequence). The CDR3 is made up of 12 amino acids. Written as DNA, the CDR3 is TGTGCCTGGAGTGTATCGGGCACTGAAGCTTTCTTT. Amino acids: CAWSVSGTEAFF.

The J gene is TRBJ1-1, the V gene TRBV7-2, with D unclear. With 5 bases removed from V and 7 bases from J, the gap between germline ends came to 11 bases. This CDR3 region has 12 residues. The germline V gene encodes CDR1 SGHTA and CDR2 FQGNSA. The CDR3: CASSPDLLEAFF. CDR3 in DNA: TGTGCCAGCAGCCCCGATCTCCTTGAAGCTTTCTTT.

V gene TRBV28 combines with J gene TRBJ1-2, with TRBD1 matching over 10 bases. The ends lost 2 bases at V and 8 bases at J; junction bases unmatched: 8. This CDR3 is built from 15 residues. Germline V CDR1 and CDR2: MDHEN, SYDVKM. CDR3 loop: CASSLPDRGLRGYTF. CDR3 in DNA: TGTGCCAGCAGTTTACCCGACAGGGGGCTTAGGGGCTACACCTTC.

This clone has just a few counts. This chain links TRBV18 with TRBJ1-2, with a possible D match to TRBD1 (6 bases). Per germline, CDR1 KGHSH and CDR2 LQKENI. V was cut by 1 base and J by 1 base, with 10 bases left in between. There are 15 residues in the CDR3. The chain's CDR3 is CASSPQEGVNYGYTF. CDR3 DNA sequence: TGTGCCAGCTCACCACAGGAGGGGGTTAACTATGGCTACACCTTC.

The V gene is TRBV19, the J gene TRBJ2-7, with a weak D call TRBD1 (5 bases). The CDR3 sequence is 15 residues long. V lost 4 bases, J lost 0 bases, and 13 bases lay in between. Germline CDR1 is LNHDA and CDR2 is SQIVND (reference sequence). CDR3 loop: CASSSSYRYSYEQYF. The CDR3 DNA is TGTGCCAGTAGTAGCTCTTACAGGTACTCCTACGAGCAGTACTTC.

The V gene is TRBV4-3, the J gene TRBJ1-1, with D possibly being TRBD1 (6 bases). V gave up 3 bases and J gave up 4 bases, with 12 bases separating them. The CDR3 contains 14 residues. Germline V gene sequence: CDR1 LGHNA, CDR2 YSLEER. The CDR3 here is CASSQTFRGTEAFF. The CDR3 DNA follows: TGCGCCAGCAGCCAGACGTTCAGGGGCACTGAAGCTTTCTTT.

This rearrangement joins TRBV4-2 to TRBJ2-1; TRBD2 matches at 8 bases. Trimming removed 0 bases from V and 9 bases from J; junction bases left unmatched: 4. This CDR3 comprises 14 residues. Germline V lookup: CDR1 LGHNA, CDR2 YNFKEQ. Here the CDR3 DNA reads TGTGCCAGCAGCCAAGATCCAGCGGGAGTTGAGCAGTTCTTC. Its translation is CASSQDPAGVEQFF.

The chain joins TRBV19 to TRBJ2-7, with D maybe TRBD1 (6 bases). V was cut by 3 bases and J by 3 bases, with 12 bases left in between. CDR3 length: 14 residues. Germline CDR1 and CDR2: LNHDA and SQIVND (reference sequence). The CDR3 protein is CASSIRDTDYEQYF. The CDR3 DNA reads TGTGCCAGTAGTATCCGGGACACCGACTACGAGCAGTACTTC. The full variable domain, completed using reference TRBV19 and TRBJ2-7, is DGGITQSPKYLFRKEGQNVTLSCEQNLNHDAMYWYRQDPGQGLRLIYYSQIVNDFQKGDIAEGYSVSREKKESFPLTVTSAQKNPTAFYLCASSIRDTDYEQYFGPGTRLTVT.

This clone appeared a single time. This rearrangement joins TRBV11-3 to TRBJ2-3; D is uncertain. The germline CDR1 and CDR2 sequences are SGHNT and YENEEA. Trimming pared 1 base from V and 2 bases from J, leaving 7 bases between. CDR3 length equals 14 residues. The DNA for the CDR3 is TGTGCCAGCAGCTTAGGTCCAAACACAGATACGCAGTATTTT. Translation gives CASSLGPNTDTQYF.

The chain is built from TRBV15 and TRBJ1-4; no definite D call. CDR1 and CDR2 (germline): LNHNV, YYDKDF (reference sequence). This CDR3 region has 13 residues. V was pared by 0 bases and J by 4 bases, with 3 bases between. Here the CDR3 DNA reads TGTGCCACCAGCAGAGATCTTAATGAAAAACTGTTTTTT. Protein: CATSRDLNEKLFF. The whole variable domain, filled in from reference TRBV15 and TRBJ1-4, reads DAMVIQNPRYQVTQFGKPVTLSCSQTLNHNVMYWYQQKSSQAPKLLFHYYDKDFNNEADTPDNFQSRRPNTSFCFLDIRSPGLGDTAMYLCATSRDLNEKLFFGSGTQLSVL.

The V and J genes are TRBV19 and TRBJ1-2, with 7 bases fitting TRBD1. The CDR3 totals 12 residues. CDR1 and CDR2 from the germline V gene are LNHDA and SQIVND (reference sequence). Losses at the gene ends were 6 bases for V and 6 bases for J; bases not matched to a gene: 4. CDR3 DNA sequence: TGTGCCAGTAGGAAACAGGGGAATGGCTACACCTTC. Residues: CASRKQGNGYTF.

The rearrangement links TRBV9 to TRBJ1-5; D gene unclear. The V gene's germline CDR1 is SGDLS and CDR2 YYNGEE. V lost 4 bases and J 3 bases, leaving 8 bases between the germline ends. CDR3 length: 13 amino acids. The CDR3 DNA follows: TGTGCCAGCAGCACTCGACCCAATCAGCCCCAGCATTTT. Amino acid sequence: CASSTRPNQPQHF.

The chain uses TRBV2 and TRBJ1-1; TRBD1 matches 7 bases. The germline gives CDR1 SNHLY, CDR2 FYNNEI. The CDR3 runs to 15 residues. After removal of 4 bases from V and 4 bases from J, the junction contained 9 bases not matched to a gene. This CDR3 is CASSGQGRWGTEAFF. In nucleotides, the CDR3 is TGTGCCAGCAGTGGACAGGGTCGCTGGGGCACTGAAGCTTTCTTT. Complete variable domain (other parts from reference TRBV2 and TRBJ1-1): EPEVTQTPSHQVTQMGQEVILRCVPISNHLYFYWYRQILGQKVEFLVSFYNNEISEKSEIFDDQFSVERPDGSNFTLKIRSTKLEDSAMYFCASSGQGRWGTEAFFGQGTRLTVV.

This chain links TRBV4-3 with TRBJ1-1; 7 bases line up with TRBD1. Trimming at V came to 1 base and at J to 4 bases, leaving 6 bases not matched to a gene. CDR1 is LGHNA and CDR2 is YSLEER in the germline V gene. The CDR3 length is 15 residues. CDR3 amino acids: CASSQVKGALTEAFF. As DNA, the CDR3 is TGCGCCAGCAGCCAAGTTAAGGGGGCTCTCACTGAAGCTTTCTTT.

The V call is TRBV5-4, the J call TRBJ2-3, with D unresolved. Germline loops: CDR1 SGHNT, CDR2 YYREEE (reference sequence). The length of the CDR3 is 15 residues. V was shortened by 0 bases and J by 2 bases, with 10 bases between the two germline ends. In DNA, the CDR3 is TGTGCCAGCAGCTTGGCAGGCAGGCCCACAGATACGCAGTATTTT. It specifies CASSLAGRPTDTQYF. Drawing the rest from reference TRBV5-4 and TRBJ2-3, the complete variable domain is ETGVTQSPTHLIKTRGQQVTLRCSSQSGHNTVSWYQQALGQGPQFIFQYYREEENGRGNFPPRFSGLQFPNYSSELNVNALELDDSALYLCASSLAGRPTDTQYFGPGTRLTVL.